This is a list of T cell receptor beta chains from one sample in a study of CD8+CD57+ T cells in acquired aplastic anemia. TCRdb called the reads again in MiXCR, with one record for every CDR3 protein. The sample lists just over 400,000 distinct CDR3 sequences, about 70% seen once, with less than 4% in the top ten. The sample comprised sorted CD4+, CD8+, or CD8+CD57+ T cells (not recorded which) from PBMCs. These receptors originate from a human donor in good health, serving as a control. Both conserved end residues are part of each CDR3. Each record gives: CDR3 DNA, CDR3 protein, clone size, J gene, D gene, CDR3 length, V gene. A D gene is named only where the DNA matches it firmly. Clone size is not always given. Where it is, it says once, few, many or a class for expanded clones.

TGTGCCAGCTCGGCAGGGACAGATGCCTACGAGCAGTACTTC | CASSAGTDAYEQYF | - | TRBJ2-7 | TRBD1 | 14 | TRBV6-6
TGCAGCGTTGACGGTCTGGTGGATGAGCAGTTCTTC | CSVDGLVDEQFF | - | TRBJ2-1 | - | 12 | TRBV29-1
TGTGCCAGCAGCCCCAAAGCAGGGCAGGGGCAAGAGACGCAGTACTTC | CASSPKAGQGQETQYF | - | TRBJ2-7 | - | 16 | TRBV7-4
TGTGCCAGCAGTCAAAGGGGTGGCTACACCTTC | CASSQRGGYTF | many | TRBJ1-2 | - | 11 | TRBV12-3/TRBV12-4
TGCAGTGTTACGGGACAGGGAGATTCACCTTTCTTT | CSVTGQGDSPFF | - | TRBJ1-1 | TRBD1 | 12 | TRBV20-1
TGTGCCAGCAGTGTCAGTCCTAGTGGCTCCTACGAGCAGTACTTC | CASSVSPSGSYEQYF | - | TRBJ2-7 | - | 15 | TRBV2
TGTGCCAGCAGTGAACAGGGCAGGAACACTGAAGCTTTCTTT | CASSEQGRNTEAFF | - | TRBJ1-1 | - | 14 | TRBV2
TGTGCCAGCAGCCCAGAGGGAAGCAACAGTGAGCAGTTCTTC | CASSPEGSNSEQFF | - | TRBJ2-1 | - | 14 | TRBV11-3
TGTGCCAGCCCGGGGGGGGGGGGCACAGATACGCAGTATTTT | CASPGGGGTDTQYF | - | TRBJ2-3 | TRBD2 | 14 | TRBV11-2
TGCAGTGCTAGTACAGTGACAGGGGTTACCTACGGGCAGTACTTC | CSASTVTGVTYGQYF | - | TRBJ2-7 | TRBD1 | 15 | TRBV20-1
TGCAGTGCTAGGCCCCAGGACTACGAGCTGGATGGCTACACCTTC | CSARPQDYELDGYTF | - | TRBJ1-2 | - | 15 | TRBV20-1
TGTGCTGCCAGTGATCCGGGGGGGCTAGATACGCAGTATTTT | CAASDPGGLDTQYF | - | TRBJ2-3 | TRBD2 | 14 | TRBV24-1
TGTGCCAGCAGCCAAGATGTGGGGGAGGGATGGGCTTTCTTT | CASSQDVGEGWAFF | many | TRBJ1-1 | - | 14 | TRBV4-2
TGTGCCAGCGGTATGGGGAGGCTTACCAACGATCAGCAGTTCTTC | CASGMGRLTNDQQFF | - | TRBJ2-1 | - | 15 | TRBV19
TGTGCCAGCAGGAGAAGGATGGGACAGATACCCCTCCACTTT | CASRRRMGQIPLHF | - | TRBJ1-6 | TRBD1 | 14 | TRBV7-3
TGTGCCAGCAGCTTAGTTCGCAACATGAACACTGAAGCTTTCTTT | CASSLVRNMNTEAFF | many | TRBJ1-1 | - | 15 | TRBV7-2
TGTGCCAGCAGCTCCAGTTTGAACACTGAAGCTTTCTTTTTT | CASSSSLNTEAFFF | - | TRBJ1-4 | - | 14 | TRBV7-3
TGTGCCAGCAGCCAAGCTGACAGGACAGGGGTTTATATTTTT | CASSQADRTGVYIF | many | TRBJ1-1 | TRBD1 | 14 | TRBV3-1
TGCAGTGCTAGGGTGACTAGCGGGGGGGCCTTCGCCGAGCAGTACTTC | CSARVTSGGAFAEQYF | - | TRBJ2-7 | TRBD2 | 16 | TRBV20-1
TGTGCCAGCTCACCACCGGCCGGGGTTCAGAACACTGAAGCTTTCTTT | CASSPPAGVQNTEAFF | few | TRBJ1-1 | - | 16 | TRBV18
TGTGCCAGCAGCTATTGGGGAGGACAGGACCTCTCCTACGAGCAGTACTTC | CASSYWGGQDLSYEQYF | - | TRBJ2-7 | - | 17 | TRBV11-1
TGTGCCAGCTCATCGGACAGAACTAACTATGGCTACACCTTC | CASSSDRTNYGYTF | - | TRBJ1-2 | - | 14 | TRBV18
TGTGCCAGTAGTGGGACGAGGAATCAGCCCCAGCATTTT | CASSGTRNQPQHF | - | TRBJ1-5 | - | 13 | TRBV10-3
TGTGCCAGCAGCTTAGATGGGGGATCTGGCTACACCTTC | CASSLDGGSGYTF | - | TRBJ1-2 | - | 13 | TRBV11-2
TGTGCCGGCAGTTTGAACCGGGACACACTTAACTATGGCTACACCTTC | CAGSLNRDTLNYGYTF | - | TRBJ1-2 | - | 16 | TRBV12-3/TRBV12-4
TGTGCCAGACGACAGGGAGGCCATCAGCCCCAGCATTTT | CARRQGGHQPQHF | many | TRBJ1-5 | TRBD1 | 13 | TRBV18
TGTGCCAGCAGCCTAGGAAGGAGGGGGGGATATGGCTACACCTTC | CASSLGRRGGYGYTF | - | TRBJ1-2 | - | 15 | TRBV4-2
TGTGCCAGTAGTATTGAGGGGGAAGGTGGCAATCAGCCCCAGCATTTT | CASSIEGEGGNQPQHF | many | TRBJ1-5 | - | 16 | TRBV19
TGTGCCAGTAGTCAATCTGGGCAGGGAACCTACGCGCAGCATTTT | CASSQSGQGTYAQHF | - | TRBJ1-5 | - | 15 | TRBV7-9
TGTGCCAGCAGCTTAGGAGGGGTCGAGAAACAGTTCTTC | CASSLGGVEKQFF | - | TRBJ2-1 | - | 13 | TRBV7-3
TGTGCCAGCAGCCTAGAGGTGATGAAGGGCTACACCTTC | CASSLEVMKGYTF | - | TRBJ1-2 | - | 13 | TRBV7-3
TGTGCCAGCAGCCTAGGAGGGACTCTGGGCAATGAGCAGTTCTTC | CASSLGGTLGNEQFF | many | TRBJ2-1 | - | 15 | TRBV7-2
TGTGCCAGCAGTGCGCGCAATCAGCCCCAGCAATTTGTCTTT | CASSARNQPQQFVF | - | TRBJ1-1 | - | 14 | TRBV2
TGCGCCAGCAGTGAGTGGACCGCGGAGGAGCAGTACTTC | CASSEWTAEEQYF | - | TRBJ2-7 | - | 13 | TRBV10-2
TGTGCCAGCAACCGACAGGGAATCTACAATGAGCAGTTC | CASNRQGIYNEQF | - | TRBJ1-2 | TRBD1 | 13 | TRBV7-2
TGTGCCAGCAGTACTTACACCAGCCGCGAGCAGTTCTTC | CASSTYTSREQFF | - | TRBJ2-1 | - | 13 | TRBV5-8
TGCAGCGTTGAACGGCAGGGGCCTGGCAATGAGCAGTTCTTC | CSVERQGPGNEQFF | - | TRBJ2-1 | - | 14 | TRBV29-1
TGTGCCATCTCGAGTAGCGGGGGGGTCGGCACCAGGGAGCTGTTTTTT | CAISSSGGVGTRELFF | - | TRBJ2-2 | TRBD2 | 16 | TRBV10-3
TGCAGTGCTAGAGGACCGGGACAGGGGAGTGAAAAACTGTTTTTT | CSARGPGQGSEKLFF | few | TRBJ1-4 | TRBD1 | 15 | TRBV20-1
TGCGCCAGCAGTGACTACACAGGAGGGGCGGAAGGCTACACCTTC | CASSDYTGGAEGYTF | once | TRBJ1-2 | - | 15 | TRBV10-1
TGTGCCAGCAGTCCGAGGACGGGGTCTGGGCATACGCAGCTGTTTTTT | CASSPRTGSGHTQLFF | - | TRBJ2-2 | - | 16 | TRBV7-2
TGTGCCAGCAGTTACTCAGACATTGCTAACAACAATGAGCAGTTCTTC | CASSYSDIANNNEQFF | many | TRBJ2-1 | - | 16 | TRBV6-5
TGCGCCAGCAGTGAACAGACTTACGAGCAGTACTTC | CASSEQTYEQYF | few | TRBJ2-7 | - | 12 | TRBV10-2
TGTGCCAGCAGCGCGTCAGGGACTGGGGCCAACGTCCTGACTTTC | CASSASGTGANVLTF | - | TRBJ2-6 | - | 15 | TRBV9
TGCGCCAGCAGCCTCCGGACAGGGCTAGAAGCTTTCTTT | CASSLRTGLEAFF | many | TRBJ1-1 | TRBD1 | 13 | TRBV5-1
TGTGCCAGTAGTAGGGTGGACAGGGTATTTTTCGAGCAGTACTTC | CASSRVDRVFFEQYF | - | TRBJ2-7 | TRBD1 | 15 | TRBV19
TGTGCCACCAGCAGAACAAACACAGAAAAACTGTTTTTT | CATSRTNTEKLFF | - | TRBJ1-4 | - | 13 | TRBV11-2
TGTGCCAGCAGCCGGGGACAGGGGGGAGAGACCCAGTACTTC | CASSRGQGGETQYF | many | TRBJ2-5 | TRBD1 | 14 | TRBV7-9
TGCAGCGTTGAAACGACTGAAGGTCCGTGGCAGGGCTACACCTTC | CSVETTEGPWQGYTF | - | TRBJ1-2 | - | 15 | TRBV29-1
TGTGCCATCAGCGAGTGGGGGGGCTGGTATGGCTACACCTTC | CAISEWGGWYGYTF | - | TRBJ1-2 | - | 14 | TRBV10-3
TGTGCCTGGAGGGTCCTGAATGAAAAACTGTTTTTT | CAWRVLNEKLFF | - | TRBJ1-4 | - | 12 | TRBV30
TGTGCCAGCAGCCGTATGAGGGCCTCAGATACGCAGTATTTT | CASSRMRASDTQYF | many | TRBJ2-3 | - | 14 | TRBV7-3
TGTGCCAGCAAACTAGTCCGGGACAGTGGAAGCTATGGCTACACCTTC | CASKLVRDSGSYGYTF | once | TRBJ1-2 | TRBD1 | 16 | TRBV2